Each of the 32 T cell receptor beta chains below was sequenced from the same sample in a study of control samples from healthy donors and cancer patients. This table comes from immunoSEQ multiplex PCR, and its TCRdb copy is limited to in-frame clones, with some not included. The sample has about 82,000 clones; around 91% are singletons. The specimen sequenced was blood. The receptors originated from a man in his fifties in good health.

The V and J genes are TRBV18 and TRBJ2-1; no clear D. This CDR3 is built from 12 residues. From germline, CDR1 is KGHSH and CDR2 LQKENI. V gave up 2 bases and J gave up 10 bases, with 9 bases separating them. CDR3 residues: CASSPIEKEQFF. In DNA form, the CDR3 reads TGTGCCAGCTCACCAATAGAGAAAGAGCAGTTCTTC.

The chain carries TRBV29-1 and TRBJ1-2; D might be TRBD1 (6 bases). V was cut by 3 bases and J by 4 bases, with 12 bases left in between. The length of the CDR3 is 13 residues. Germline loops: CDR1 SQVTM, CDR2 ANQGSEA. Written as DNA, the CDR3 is TGCAGCGTTGATGTAGGGGGGTCCTATGGCTACACCTTC. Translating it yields CSVDVGGSYGYTF.

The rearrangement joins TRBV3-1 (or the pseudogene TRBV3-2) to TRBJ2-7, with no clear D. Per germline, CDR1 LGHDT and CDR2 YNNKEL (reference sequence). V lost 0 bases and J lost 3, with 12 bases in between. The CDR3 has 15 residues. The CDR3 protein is CASSQDPARVYEQYF. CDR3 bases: TGTGCCAGCAGCCAAGACCCCGCACGCGTCTACGAGCAGTACTTC.

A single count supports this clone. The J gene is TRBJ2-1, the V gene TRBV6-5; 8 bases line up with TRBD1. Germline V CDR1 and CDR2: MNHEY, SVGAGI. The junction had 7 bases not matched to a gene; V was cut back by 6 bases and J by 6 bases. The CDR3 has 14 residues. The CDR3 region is CASRIGQGVNEQFF. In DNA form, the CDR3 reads TGTGCCAGCAGAATTGGACAGGGCGTCAATGAGCAGTTCTTC.

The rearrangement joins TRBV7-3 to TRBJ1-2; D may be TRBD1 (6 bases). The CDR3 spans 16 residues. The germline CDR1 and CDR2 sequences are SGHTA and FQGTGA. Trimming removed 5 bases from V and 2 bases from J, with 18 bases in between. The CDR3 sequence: CASSPEGRGLNYGYTF. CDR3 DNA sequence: TGTGCCAGCAGCCCCGAGGGCAGGGGACTCAACTATGGCTACACCTTC.

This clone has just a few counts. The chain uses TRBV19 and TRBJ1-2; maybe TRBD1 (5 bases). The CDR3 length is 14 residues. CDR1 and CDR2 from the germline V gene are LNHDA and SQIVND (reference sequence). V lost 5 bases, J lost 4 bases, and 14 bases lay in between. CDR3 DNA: TGTGCCAGTAGTCCAGCAGGGACCAGCTATGGCTACACCTTC. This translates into CASSPAGTSYGYTF.

CDR3 loop: CASSQVEWGTEAFF. The CDR3 nucleotides are TGCGCCAGCAGCCAAGTCGAGTGGGGCACTGAAGCTTTCTTT. The genes are TRBV4-3 and TRBJ1-1; D gene unclear. This CDR3 is 14 amino acids long. Trimming stripped 1 base from V and 4 bases from J, with 10 bases between. Per the germline V gene, CDR1 is LGHNA and CDR2 is YSLEER.

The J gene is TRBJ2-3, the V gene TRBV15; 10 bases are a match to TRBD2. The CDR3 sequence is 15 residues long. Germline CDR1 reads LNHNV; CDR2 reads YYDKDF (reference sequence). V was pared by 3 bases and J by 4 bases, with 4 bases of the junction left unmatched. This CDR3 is CATSSFSGGSDTQYF. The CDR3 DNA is TGTGCCACCAGCAGTTTTAGCGGGGGGTCAGATACGCAGTATTTT.

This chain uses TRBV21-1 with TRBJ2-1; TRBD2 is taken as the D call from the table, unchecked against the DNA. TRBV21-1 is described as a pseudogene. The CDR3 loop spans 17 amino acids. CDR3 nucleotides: TGTGCCAGCAGCAAGGAGGCTAGCGGGGGCCACTACAATGAGCAGTTCTTC. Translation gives CASSKEASGGHYNEQFF.

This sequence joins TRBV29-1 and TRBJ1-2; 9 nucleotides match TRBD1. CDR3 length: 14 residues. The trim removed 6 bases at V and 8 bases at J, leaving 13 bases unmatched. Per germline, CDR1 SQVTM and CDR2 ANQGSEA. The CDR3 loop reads CSVATGGGPQGYTF. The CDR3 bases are TGCAGCGTGGCAACAGGGGGCGGGCCCCAGGGCTACACCTTC. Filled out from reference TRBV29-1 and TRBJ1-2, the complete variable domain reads SAVISQKPSRDICQRGTSLTIQCQVDSQVTMMFWYRQQPGQSLTLIATANQGSEATYESGFVIDKFPISRPNLTFSTLTVSNMSPEDSSIYLCSVATGGGPQGYTFGSGTRLTVV.

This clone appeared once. The CDR3 DNA reads TGCGCCAGCAGCCAAAATCTAGGACGAGGGGAAGACCTTAATGAAAAACTGTTTTTT. It codes for CASSQNLGRGEDLNEKLFF. V gene TRBV4-3 combines with J gene TRBJ1-4, with D maybe TRBD1 (5 bases). The CDR3 is made up of 19 amino acids. Trimming shortened V by 2 bases and J by 4 bases, and 23 bases separated the two germline ends. Germline loops: CDR1 LGHNA, CDR2 YSLEER.

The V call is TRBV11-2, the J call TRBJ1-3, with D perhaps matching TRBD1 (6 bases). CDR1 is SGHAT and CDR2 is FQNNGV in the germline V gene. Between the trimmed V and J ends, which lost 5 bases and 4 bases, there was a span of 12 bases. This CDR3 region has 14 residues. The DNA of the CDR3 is TGTGCCAGCAGCCAAGTGACAGGAGGAAACACCATATATTTT. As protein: CASSQVTGGNTIYF.

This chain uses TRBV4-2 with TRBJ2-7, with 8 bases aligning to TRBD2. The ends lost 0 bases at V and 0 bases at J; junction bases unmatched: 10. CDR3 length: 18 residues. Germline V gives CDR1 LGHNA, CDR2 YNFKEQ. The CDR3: CASSQDEGLAGPSYEQYF. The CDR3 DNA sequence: TGTGCCAGCAGCCAAGATGAAGGCCTAGCGGGCCCCTCCTACGAGCAGTACTTC.

The CDR3 region is CASKRYNEQFF. Here the CDR3 DNA reads TGTGCCAGCAAACGGTACAATGAGCAGTTCTTC. J is TRBJ2-1 and V is TRBV6-5; D gene unclear. V was cut by 7 bases and J by 4 bases, with 5 bases left in between. Germline values: CDR1 MNHEY, CDR2 SVGAGI. The CDR3 totals 11 residues.

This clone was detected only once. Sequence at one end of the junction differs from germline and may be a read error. CDR3 amino acids: CAGSVAWNSGNTIYF. The CDR3 bases are TGTGCCGGCAGCGTAGCTTGGAACTCTGGAAACACCATATATTTT. The chain recombines TRBV9 with TRBJ1-3; D call uncertain. Germline lookup yields CDR1 SGDLS and CDR2 YYNGEE. The CDR3 is made up of 15 amino acids.

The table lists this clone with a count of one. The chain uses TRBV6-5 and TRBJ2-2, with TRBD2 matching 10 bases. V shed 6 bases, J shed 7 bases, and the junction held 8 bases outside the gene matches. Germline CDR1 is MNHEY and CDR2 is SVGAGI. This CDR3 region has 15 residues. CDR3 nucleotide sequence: TGTGCCAGCAGCCCAGCGGGGGGGCGAGTCGGGGAGCTGTTTTTT. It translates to CASSPAGGRVGELFF.

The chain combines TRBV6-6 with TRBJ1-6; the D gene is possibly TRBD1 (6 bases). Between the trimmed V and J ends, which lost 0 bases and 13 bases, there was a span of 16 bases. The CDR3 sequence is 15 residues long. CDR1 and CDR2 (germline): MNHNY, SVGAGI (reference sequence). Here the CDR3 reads CASSYSGTPESPLHF. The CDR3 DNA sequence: TGTGCCAGCAGTTACTCAGGGACACCAGAGAGTCCCCTCCACTTT.

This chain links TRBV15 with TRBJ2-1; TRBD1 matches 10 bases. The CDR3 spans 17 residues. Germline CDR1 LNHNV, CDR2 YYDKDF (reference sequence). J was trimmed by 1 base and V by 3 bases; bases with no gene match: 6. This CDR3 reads CATSRGDRGLSYNEQFF. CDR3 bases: TGTGCCACCAGCAGGGGGGACAGGGGCCTTTCCTACAATGAGCAGTTCTTC.

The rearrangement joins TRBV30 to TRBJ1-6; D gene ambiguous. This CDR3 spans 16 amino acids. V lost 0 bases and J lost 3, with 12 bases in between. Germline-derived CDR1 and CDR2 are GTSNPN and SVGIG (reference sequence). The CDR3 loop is CAWSVLLGFYNSPLHF. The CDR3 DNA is TGTGCCTGGAGTGTACTCCTAGGTTTCTATAATTCACCCCTCCACTTT.

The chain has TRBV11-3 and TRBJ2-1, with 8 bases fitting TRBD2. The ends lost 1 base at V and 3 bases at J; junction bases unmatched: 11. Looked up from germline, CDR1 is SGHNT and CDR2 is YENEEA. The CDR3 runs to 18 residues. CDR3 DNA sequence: TGTGCCAGCAGCTTAGGGTCGCGGGGGGCGAGAGTCTACAATGAGCAGTTCTTC. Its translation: CASSLGSRGARVYNEQFF.

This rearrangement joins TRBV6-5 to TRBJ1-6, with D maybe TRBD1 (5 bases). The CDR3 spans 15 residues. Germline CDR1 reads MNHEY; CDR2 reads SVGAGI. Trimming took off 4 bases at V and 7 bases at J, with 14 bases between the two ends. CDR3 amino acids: CASSSGTGPNSPLHF. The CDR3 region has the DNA TGTGCCAGCAGTTCAGGGACGGGCCCCAATTCACCCCTCCACTTT.

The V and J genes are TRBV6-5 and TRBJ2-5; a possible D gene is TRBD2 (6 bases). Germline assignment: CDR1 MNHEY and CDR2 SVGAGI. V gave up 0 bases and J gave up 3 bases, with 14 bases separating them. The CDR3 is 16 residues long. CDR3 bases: TGTGCCAGCAGTTACTCGATAGGCGGAGGGAAAGAGACCCAGTACTTC. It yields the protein CASSYSIGGGKETQYF.

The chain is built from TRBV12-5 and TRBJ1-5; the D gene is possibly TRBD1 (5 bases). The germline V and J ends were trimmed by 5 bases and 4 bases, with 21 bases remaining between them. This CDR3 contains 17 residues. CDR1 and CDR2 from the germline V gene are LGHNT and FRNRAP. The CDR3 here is CASGPDIRTGPNQPQHF. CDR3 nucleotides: TGTGCTAGTGGTCCCGACATCCGAACGGGGCCAAATCAGCCCCAGCATTTT.

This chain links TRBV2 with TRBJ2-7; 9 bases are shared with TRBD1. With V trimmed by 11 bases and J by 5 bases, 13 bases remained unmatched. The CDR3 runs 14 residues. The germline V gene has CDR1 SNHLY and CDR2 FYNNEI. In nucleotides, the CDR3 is TGTGCCCTCGGGGAACAGGGGGCGTCTAACGAGCAGTACTTC. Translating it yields CALGEQGASNEQYF. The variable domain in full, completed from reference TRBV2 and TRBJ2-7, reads EPEVTQTPSHQVTQMGQEVILRCVPISNHLYFYWYRQILGQKVEFLVSFYNNEISEKSEIFDDQFSVERPDGSNFTLKIRSTKLEDSAMYFCALGEQGASNEQYFGPGTRLTVT.

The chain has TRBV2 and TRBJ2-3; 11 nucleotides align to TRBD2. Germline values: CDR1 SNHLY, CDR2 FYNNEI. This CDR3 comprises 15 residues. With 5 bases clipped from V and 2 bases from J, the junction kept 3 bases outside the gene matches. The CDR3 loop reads CASSLAGGDTDTQYF. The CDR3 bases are TGTGCCAGCAGTCTAGCGGGGGGAGACACAGATACGCAGTATTTT. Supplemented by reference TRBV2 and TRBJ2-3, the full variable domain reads EPEVTQTPSHQVTQMGQEVILRCVPISNHLYFYWYRQILGQKVEFLVSFYNNEISEKSEIFDDQFSVERPDGSNFTLKIRSTKLEDSAMYFCASSLAGGDTDTQYFGPGTRLTVL.

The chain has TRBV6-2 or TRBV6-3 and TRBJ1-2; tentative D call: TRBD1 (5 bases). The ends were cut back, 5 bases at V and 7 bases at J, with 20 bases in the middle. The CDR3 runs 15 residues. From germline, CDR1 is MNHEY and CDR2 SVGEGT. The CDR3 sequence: CASSDRVEGTSGYTF. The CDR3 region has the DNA TGTGCCAGCAGTGACCGCGTCGAGGGGACTAGTGGCTACACCTTC.

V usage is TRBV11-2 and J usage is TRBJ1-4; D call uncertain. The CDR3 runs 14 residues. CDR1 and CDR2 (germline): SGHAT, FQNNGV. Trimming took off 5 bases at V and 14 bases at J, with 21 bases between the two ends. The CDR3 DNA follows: TGTGCCAGCAGCCAGCCGGGCCGGAAAGGCCCCCTGTTTTTT. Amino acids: CASSQPGRKGPLFF.

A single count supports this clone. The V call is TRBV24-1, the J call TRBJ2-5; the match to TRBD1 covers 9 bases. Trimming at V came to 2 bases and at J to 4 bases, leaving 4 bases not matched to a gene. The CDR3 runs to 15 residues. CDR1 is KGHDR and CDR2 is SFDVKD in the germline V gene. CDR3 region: CATSDSTGGPETQYF. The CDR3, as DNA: TGTGCCACCAGTGATTCCACAGGGGGCCCAGAGACCCAGTACTTC.

The CDR3 DNA reads as TGTGCCAGCAGTTTTCCCCAGGGCGGCGGCTACACCTTC. This gives the protein CASSFPQGGGYTF. The rearrangement uses TRBV12-3 or TRBV12-4 and TRBJ1-2, with D perhaps matching TRBD1 (5 bases). V was cut by 3 bases and J by 8 bases, with 13 bases left in between. The CDR3 has 13 residues.

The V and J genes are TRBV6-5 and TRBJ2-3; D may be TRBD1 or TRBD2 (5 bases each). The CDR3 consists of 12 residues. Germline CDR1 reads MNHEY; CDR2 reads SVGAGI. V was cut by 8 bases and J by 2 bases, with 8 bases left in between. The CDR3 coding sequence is TGTGCCAGCGGGGGATCCACAGATACGCAGTATTTT. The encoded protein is CASGGSTDTQYF.

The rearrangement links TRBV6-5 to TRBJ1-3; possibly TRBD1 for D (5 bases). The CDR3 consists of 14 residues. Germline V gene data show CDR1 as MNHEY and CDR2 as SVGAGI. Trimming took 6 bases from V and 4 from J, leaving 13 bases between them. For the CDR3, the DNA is TGTGCCAGCAGAAATGGCGCAGGGGGAAACACCATATATTTT. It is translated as CASRNGAGGNTIYF.

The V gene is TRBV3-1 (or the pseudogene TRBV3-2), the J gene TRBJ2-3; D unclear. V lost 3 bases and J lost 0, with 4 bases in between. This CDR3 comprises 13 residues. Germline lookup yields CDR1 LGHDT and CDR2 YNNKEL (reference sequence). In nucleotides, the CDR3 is TGTGCCAGCAGCCATGCTAGCACAGATACGCAGTATTTT. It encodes CASSHASTDTQYF.